This TCR beta chain derives from a study of cytomegalovirus exposure and HLA in healthy donors. Whole-study results and caveats: Most TCR sequences were rare, but some public TCRs occurred in many donors. Cytomegalovirus status was reportedly diagnosed by the classifier with high specificity and sensitivity. According to a later analysis, TCR clusters from the first cohort tended to co-occur in the 120 or so validation repertoires. Confirmation was obtained in vitro that a few CMV-associated chains are specific for CMV antigens.

As to this clone: The antigen remains undetermined.

V shed 4 bases, J shed 1 base, and the junction held 17 bases outside the gene matches. CDR1 SGHNT and CDR2 YYREEE come from the germline V gene (reference sequence). The CDR3 runs to 18 residues. The method was immunoSEQ multiplex PCR; TCRdb's version includes in-frame clones alone and lacks a portion of them. Altogether roughly 330,000 clones are present, about 90% being singletons, with the ten largest covering over 1%. The clonotype originates from a woman under 40 in good health and CMV-seropositive. The material sequenced was PBMCs. The rearrangement uses TRBV5-4 and TRBJ2-7, with TRBD1 matching 7 bases. This chain's CDR3 is CASSPRSSTGEGSYEQYF. Written as DNA, the CDR3 is TGTGCCAGCAGCCCGCGTTCATCTACAGGGGAAGGTTCCTACGAGCAGTACTTC.